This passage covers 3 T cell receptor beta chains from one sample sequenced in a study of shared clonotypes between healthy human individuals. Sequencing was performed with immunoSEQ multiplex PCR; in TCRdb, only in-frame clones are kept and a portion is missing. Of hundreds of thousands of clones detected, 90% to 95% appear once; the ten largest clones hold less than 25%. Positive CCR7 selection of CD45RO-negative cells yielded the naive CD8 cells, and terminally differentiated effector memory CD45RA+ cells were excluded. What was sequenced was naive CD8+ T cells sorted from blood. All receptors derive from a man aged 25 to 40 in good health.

The CDR3 here is CASSLGLAETDTQYF. The CDR3 DNA is TGTGCCAGCAGTCTGGGACTAGCGGAAACAGATACGCAGTATTTT. The chain combines TRBV7-9 with TRBJ2-3, with TRBD2 matching 11 bases. This CDR3 comprises 15 residues. J was trimmed by 3 bases and V by 6 bases; bases with no gene match: 5. Germline V CDR1 and CDR2: SEHNR, FQNEAQ (reference sequence).

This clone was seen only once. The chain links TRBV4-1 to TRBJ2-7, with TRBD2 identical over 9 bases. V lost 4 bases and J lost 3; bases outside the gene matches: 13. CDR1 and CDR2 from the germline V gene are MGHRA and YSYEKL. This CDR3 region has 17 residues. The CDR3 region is CASSPTVGSGSVYEQYF. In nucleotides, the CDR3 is TGCGCCAGCAGCCCCACGGTGGGTAGCGGGAGTGTCTACGAGCAGTACTTC.

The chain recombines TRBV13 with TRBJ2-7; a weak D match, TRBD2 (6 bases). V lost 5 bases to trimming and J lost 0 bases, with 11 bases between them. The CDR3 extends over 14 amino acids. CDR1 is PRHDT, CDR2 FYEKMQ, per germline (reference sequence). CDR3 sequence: CASSGSGSSYEQYF. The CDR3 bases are TGTGCCAGCAGCGGGAGCGGGTCCTCCTACGAGCAGTACTTC.